These 17 T cell receptor beta chains originate from one sample sequenced in a study of beta chain features in type 1 diabetes. All of the isolated RNA was reverse transcribed, so expressed TCRB transcripts were sequenced. The data were produced by immunoSEQ multiplex PCR, yet TCRdb's version contains in-frame clones alone and is incomplete. The sample holds about 340,000 clones, 13% seen once. No cognate antigen is known for these TCRs. Study results and limitations: Across all four CD4+ subsets, people with type 1 diabetes showed modestly shorter TCRB CDR3s.

The sample consisted of naive CD4+ T cells from blood. Every receptor here comes from a woman under 30 with type 1 diabetes.

This clone was detected only a few times. Other nucleotide sequences in the sample specify the same CDR3. V is TRBV11-2 and J is TRBJ1-1; D ambiguous. Germline CDR1 SGHAT, CDR2 FQNNGV. The CDR3 length is 14 residues. With 1 base removed from V and 1 base from J, the gap between germline ends came to 7 bases. The CDR3: CASSLGGSNTEAFF. CDR3 nucleotides: TGTGCCAGCAGCTTAGGAGGATCGAACACTGAAGCTTTCTTT.

The sample holds a few counts of this clone. V gene TRBV9 combines with J gene TRBJ2-1; 9 bases align to TRBD2. Germline assignment: CDR1 SGDLS and CDR2 YYNGEE. The CDR3 runs to 21 residues. Trimming cost V 0 bases and J 0 bases; bases outside gene matches: 16. CDR3: CASSVAIAPAGGLSSYNEQFF. DNA of the CDR3: TGTGCCAGCAGCGTAGCTATTGCACCAGCGGGAGGCCTAAGCTCCTACAATGAGCAGTTCTTC.

J is TRBJ1-1 and V is TRBV4-2; 7 nucleotides line up with TRBD1. This CDR3 has 14 amino acids. The V segment lost 1 base and the J segment 5 bases; nucleotides outside the gene matches: 4. CDR1 LGHNA and CDR2 YNFKEQ come from the germline V gene. The CDR3 sequence: CASSQAVTGTEAFF. In DNA form, the CDR3 reads TGTGCCAGCAGCCAAGCAGTGACAGGGACTGAAGCTTTCTTT.

This clone turned up a few times. This chain connects TRBV5-1 to TRBJ2-2, with 7 bases lining up with TRBD1. Germline V lookup: CDR1 SGHRS, CDR2 YFSETQ. The CDR3 has 15 residues. V shed 4 bases and J 5 bases; nucleotides not matched to a gene: 8. The CDR3 reads CASSPEGGRTGELFF. The CDR3 nucleotides read TGCGCCAGCAGCCCGGAAGGGGGCCGAACCGGGGAGCTGTTTTTT.

This clone was seen a handful of times. This rearrangement joins TRBV5-1 to TRBJ2-3; weak D call: TRBD2 (6 bases). The germline CDR1 and CDR2 sequences are SGHRS and YFSETQ. The CDR3 is made up of 15 amino acids. Trimming took off 9 bases at V and 0 bases at J, with 17 bases between the two ends. Here the CDR3 DNA reads TGCGCCAACCGGTTGTCCGGGACTAGCACAGATACGCAGTATTTT. Amino acids: CANRLSGTSTDTQYF. Combining the CDR3 with reference TRBV5-1 and TRBJ2-3 gives the whole variable domain KAGVTQTPRYLIKTRGQQVTLSCSPISGHRSVSWYQQTPGQGLQFLFEYFSETQRNKGNFPGRFSGRQFSNSRSEMNVSTLELGDSALYLCANRLSGTSTDTQYFGPGTRLTVL.

The V and J genes are TRBV25-1 and TRBJ2-1, with D possibly TRBD2 on 6 matching bases. V dropped 2 bases and J dropped 2 bases, with 10 bases sitting between them. The CDR3 length is 15 residues. In germline, CDR1 is MGHDK, CDR2 SYGVNS. DNA for the CDR3: TGTGCCAGCAGTGAAGGAGGGTTTCCCTACAATGAGCAGTTCTTC. It specifies CASSEGGFPYNEQFF. The whole variable domain, filled in from reference TRBV25-1 and TRBJ2-1, reads EADIYQTPRYLVIGTGKKITLECSQTMGHDKMYWYQQDPGMELHLIHYSYGVNSTEKGDLSSESTVSRIRTEHFPLTLESARPSHTSQYLCASSEGGFPYNEQFFGPGTRLTVL.

The genes are TRBV5-1 and TRBJ2-3; D not certain. The length of the CDR3 is 15 residues. The V and J ends lost 4 bases and 1 base respectively, with 13 bases between them. The V gene's germline CDR1 is SGHRS and CDR2 YFSETQ. CDR3 sequence: CASSGPGAGTDTQYF. CDR3 sequence (DNA): TGCGCCAGCAGCGGCCCTGGTGCGGGCACAGATACGCAGTATTTT.

The gene calls are TRBV7-2 and TRBJ2-3; D is unclear. This CDR3 is 15 amino acids long. Germline V CDR1 and CDR2: SGHTA, FQGNSA. V lost 1 base and J 1 base, leaving 9 bases between the germline ends. For the CDR3, the DNA is TGTGCCAGCAGCTTAGTGGCCATTCGCACAGATACGCAGTATTTT. The encoded protein is CASSLVAIRTDTQYF.

The chain couples TRBV30 to TRBJ1-1; no definite D call. Trimming shortened V by 2 bases and J by 0 bases, and 19 bases separated the two germline ends. Germline V gene lookup returns CDR1 GTSNPN and CDR2 SVGIG (reference sequence). The CDR3 runs 17 residues. Written as DNA, the CDR3 is TGTGCCTGGAGTAAGTCGTATGGCGGGGAGATGAACACTGAAGCTTTCTTT. Amino acid sequence: CAWSKSYGGEMNTEAFF. The full variable domain, in which reference TRBV30 and TRBJ1-1 provide the parts outside the CDR3, is SQTIHQWPATLVQPVGSPLSLECTVEGTSNPNLYWYRQAAGRGLQLLFYSVGIGQISSEVPQNLSASRPQDRQFILSSKKLLLSDSGFYLCAWSKSYGGEMNTEAFFGQGTRLTVV.

The chain combines TRBV7-6 with TRBJ2-3, with 10 bases aligning to TRBD1. Unmatched junction bases numbered 12, after V lost 10 bases and J lost 2 bases. The CDR3 spans 16 residues. CDR1 is SGHVS and CDR2 is FNYEAQ in the germline V gene. CDR3 protein: CATGRDRGQDTDTQYF. The CDR3 nucleotides are TGTGCCACGGGCCGGGACAGGGGTCAAGACACAGATACGCAGTATTTT.

The chain recombines TRBV7-2 with TRBJ2-7; 11 positions agree with TRBD1. CDR1 is SGHTA and CDR2 is FQGNSA in the germline V gene. Unmatched junction bases numbered 1, after V lost 1 base and J lost 2 bases. The CDR3 consists of 15 residues. CDR3 DNA sequence: TGTGCCAGCAGCTTAGGGGGACAGGGGGCCTACGAGCAGTACGTC. It codes for CASSLGGQGAYEQYV.

This clone was seen more than once but under ten times. The CDR3 bases are TGTGCCAGCAGCTTAAAGGGGGGACAGGGACTGTTTTTT. Residues: CASSLKGGQGLFF. The chain carries TRBV7-2 and TRBJ1-4; TRBD1 agrees at 9 bases. Germline-derived CDR1 and CDR2 are SGHTA and FQGNSA. This CDR3 is built from 13 residues. After removal of 2 bases from V and 13 bases from J, the junction contained 5 bases not matched to a gene.

The chain recombines TRBV18 with TRBJ2-7; D is uncertain. Trimming pared 5 bases from V and 3 bases from J, leaving 11 bases between. Germline-derived CDR1 and CDR2 are KGHSH and LQKENI. The CDR3 totals 13 residues. The CDR3 spells CASSDGRNYEQYF. Written as DNA, the CDR3 is TGTGCCAGCTCAGATGGCAGAAACTACGAGCAGTACTTC. The full variable domain, its missing parts supplied by reference TRBV18 and TRBJ2-7, is NAGVMQNPRHLVRRRGQEARLRCSPMKGHSHVYWYRQLPEEGLKFMVYLQKENIIDESGMPKERFSAEFPKEGPSILRIQQVVRGDSAAYFCASSDGRNYEQYFGPGTRLTVT.

This clone was counted only a few times. Other nucleotide sequences from this sample produce the same CDR3. The rearrangement uses TRBV5-1 and TRBJ1-2, with D tentatively TRBD1 (6 bases). Germline-derived CDR1 and CDR2 are SGHRS and YFSETQ. V was cut by 2 bases and J by 2 bases, with 10 bases left in between. The CDR3 runs 14 residues. The CDR3 nucleotides read TGCGCCAGCAGCTTAGGACAGCCAAACTATGGCTACACCTTC. Residues: CASSLGQPNYGYTF. Drawing the rest from reference TRBV5-1 and TRBJ1-2, the complete variable domain is KAGVTQTPRYLIKTRGQQVTLSCSPISGHRSVSWYQQTPGQGLQFLFEYFSETQRNKGNFPGRFSGRQFSNSRSEMNVSTLELGDSALYLCASSLGQPNYGYTFGSGTRLTVV.

The chain couples TRBV4-1 to TRBJ2-5; 11 bases align to TRBD2. This CDR3 contains 20 residues. V gave up 0 bases and J gave up 2 bases; unmatched junction bases: 14. Germline CDR1 and CDR2: MGHRA and YSYEKL. The CDR3 nucleotides are TGCGCCAGCAGCCAAGAGCGGGCCTTCGCAGGGACTAGCGGACAAGAGACCCAGTACTTC. It translates to CASSQERAFAGTSGQETQYF.

This chain joins TRBV7-9 and TRBJ2-7, with 12 bases lining up with TRBD2. Trimming took 5 bases from V and 4 from J; bases not matched to a gene: 6. The CDR3 has 15 residues. Germline V gene data show CDR1 as SEHNR and CDR2 as FQNEAQ (reference sequence). For the CDR3, the DNA is TGTGCCAGCAGCCCCCAGCTAGCGGGAGGGTACGAGCAGTACTTC. Protein product: CASSPQLAGGYEQYF.

The chain uses TRBV7-2 and TRBJ2-1; TRBD2 is a possible D gene (5 bases). Germline CDR1 SGHTA, CDR2 FQGNSA. The CDR3 has 14 amino acids. V shed 3 bases and J shed 7 bases, with 13 bases lying between them. As DNA, the CDR3 is TGTGCCAGCAGCTTCAGGACTCGGGGAAATGAGCAGTTCTTC. Translation: CASSFRTRGNEQFF.